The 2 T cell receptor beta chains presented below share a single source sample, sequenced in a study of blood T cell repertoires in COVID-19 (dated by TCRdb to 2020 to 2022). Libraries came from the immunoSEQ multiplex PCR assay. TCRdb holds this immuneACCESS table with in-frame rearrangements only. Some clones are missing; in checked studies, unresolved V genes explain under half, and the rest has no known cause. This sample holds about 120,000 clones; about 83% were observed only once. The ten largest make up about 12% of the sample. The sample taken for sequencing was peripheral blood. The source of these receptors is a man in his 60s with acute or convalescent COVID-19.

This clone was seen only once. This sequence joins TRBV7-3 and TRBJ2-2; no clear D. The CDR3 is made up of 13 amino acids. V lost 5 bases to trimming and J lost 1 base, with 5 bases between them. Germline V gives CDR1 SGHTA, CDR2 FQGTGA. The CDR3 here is CASSRKNTGELFF. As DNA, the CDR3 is TGTGCCAGCAGCCGTAAGAACACCGGGGAGCTGTTTTTT.

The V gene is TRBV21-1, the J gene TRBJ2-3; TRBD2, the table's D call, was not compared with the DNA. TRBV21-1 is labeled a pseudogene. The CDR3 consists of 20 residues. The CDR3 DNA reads TGTGCCAGCACCCCCCTGGGACTAGCGGGAGGGCAAATCAGCACAGATACGCAGTATTTT. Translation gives CASTPLGLAGGQISTDTQYF.